This is a list of T cell receptor beta chains from one sample in a study of CXCR3-negative and CXCR3-positive naive CD8 T cells. With the 5' RACE reads reprocessed, TCRdb shows one record per CDR3 protein and no DNA. The clone table shows around 81,000 distinct CDR3 sequences, with the ten largest holding more than 1.5%. The specimen was naive CXCR3- CD8+ T cells from blood. These receptors were taken from a human donor in good health. Some clones in this sample may be carry-over from other donors' samples. Each CDR3 is given with its conserved first and last residue.

V gene	J gene	CDR3 protein
TRBV12-3/TRBV12-4	TRBJ1-1	CASSSYDREGRNTEAFF
TRBV4-3	TRBJ2-6	CASSQSTGSGANVLTF
TRBV12-3/TRBV12-4	TRBJ2-1	CASSFVALNEQFF
TRBV12-3/TRBV12-4	TRBJ2-7	CASSFAGLSYEQYF
TRBV29-1	TRBJ2-6	CSVEEGQVISGANVLTF
TRBV7-3	TRBJ2-7	CASSLLAGPYEQYF
TRBV7-6	TRBJ2-3	CASSLSGGYTDTQYF
TRBV27	TRBJ2-3	CASSLLSGAVTDTQYF
TRBV29-1	TRBJ2-2	CSVEDGAGRVTGELFF
TRBV15	TRBJ1-2	CATSRDQTGWSGYTF
TRBV7-9	TRBJ2-5	CASSQQKVRETQYF
TRBV5-1	TRBJ1-1	CASSPEGGYTEAFF
TRBV19	TRBJ2-5	CASRTGGETQYF
TRBV28	TRBJ2-3	CASSLWTGGLTDTQYF
TRBV25-1	TRBJ2-3	CASTYQGADTQYF
TRBV5-8	TRBJ2-1	CASSFRVSSYNEQFF
TRBV20-1	TRBJ2-7	CSARDGEGDTSYEQYF
TRBV4-3	TRBJ2-7	CASSQDASDRASYEQYF
TRBV6-5	TRBJ1-3	CASSYTTATGSGPGNTIYF
TRBV4-1	TRBJ2-5	CASSQALRETQYF
TRBV6-5	TRBJ1-2	CASSYSGSRDGYTF
TRBV13	TRBJ2-5	CASSLMTSYEETQYF
TRBV20-1	TRBJ2-1	CSALSPTRVYNEQFF
TRBV7-9	TRBJ2-7	CASSPPGDRGPYEQYF
TRBV12-3/TRBV12-4	TRBJ2-1	CASSFGLASDEQFF
TRBV29-1	TRBJ2-3	CSVEGQGATDTQYF
TRBV28	TRBJ1-5	CASSQLGREAPQHF
TRBV28	TRBJ1-2	CASSLGGVRNYGYTF
TRBV7-9	TRBJ2-7	CASSWDSSYEQYF
TRBV7-2	TRBJ1-2	CASSLERVSDGYTF
TRBV27	TRBJ1-3	CASSWDRRTAGNTIYF
TRBV29-1	TRBJ1-2	CSVEDWGQGVANYGYTF
TRBV7-9	TRBJ2-3	CASSVPTPITDTQYF
TRBV7-9	TRBJ2-1	CASSLGTGSDEQFF
TRBV20-1	TRBJ2-7	CSATSPEDSYEQYF
TRBV29-1	TRBJ2-7	CSAGDSELEQYF
TRBV7-2	TRBJ2-3	CASLLAGPLDTQYF
TRBV20-1	TRBJ2-3	CSAARSGRLSTDTQYF
TRBV13	TRBJ1-1	CASTLGTGTEAFF
TRBV28	TRBJ2-7	CASRLGQGGNEQYF
TRBV4-2	TRBJ1-3	CASKRAAISGNTIYF
TRBV7-9	TRBJ2-3	CASSLAGDTNTQYF
TRBV18	TRBJ2-3	CASSPPGLASDTQYF
TRBV12-3/TRBV12-4	TRBJ2-7	CASTQGDQGEQYF
TRBV12-3/TRBV12-4	TRBJ1-1	CASTPGGGNTEAFF
TRBV15	TRBJ2-1	CATSSGTSGGHEQFF